The 25 T cell receptor beta chains given below trace back to one sample, sequenced in a study of T cells expressing NK-cell markers. With the 5' RACE reads reprocessed, TCRdb shows one record per CDR3 protein and no DNA. Recorded for this sample: approximately 440,000 distinct CDR3 sequences. Sequencing input: blood T cells: a sorted CD56 or NKG2C T cell subset, CD4+ or CD8+ T cells, or bulk PBMC T cells (not recorded which). These TCRs come from a woman in her 50s in good health.

V usage is TRBV15 and J usage is TRBJ2-3; there is no DNA to check the TCRdb D call of TRBD1. This CDR3 is 16 amino acids long. Germline V gene sequence: CDR1 LNHNV, CDR2 YYDKDF (reference sequence). The CDR3: CATSRFDRGLTDTQYF.

The V and J genes are TRBV12-3 or TRBV12-4 and TRBJ1-5; the D call from TCRdb, TRBD1, cannot be confirmed without DNA. The CDR3 spans 13 residues. Here the CDR3 reads CASRQGTEQPQHF.

The CDR3: CASRFPGQGEAFF. The V gene is TRBV6-5, the J gene TRBJ1-1; TCRdb returns TRBD1, unconfirmable since there is no DNA. Germline lookup yields CDR1 MNHEY and CDR2 SVGAGI. This CDR3 is built from 13 residues.

The V call is TRBV5-1, the J call TRBJ1-6. This CDR3 spans 13 amino acids. From germline, CDR1 is SGHRS and CDR2 YFSETQ. The chain's CDR3 is CASSLEGSMTLHF.

The J gene is TRBJ2-5, the V gene TRBV20-1; TCRdb reports TRBD1, a call that lacks DNA to check it against. Germline V gene lookup returns CDR1 DFQATT and CDR2 SNEGSKA (reference sequence). This CDR3 contains 14 residues. The CDR3 sequence: CSASLAGRGETQYF.

The chain employs TRBV7-9 and TRBJ1-6. The CDR3 extends over 14 amino acids. In germline, CDR1 is SEHNR, CDR2 FQNEAQ (reference sequence). The CDR3 protein is CASSLALPNSPLHF.

CDR3 in amino acids: CASSPSTGGFNEQFF. The V call is TRBV12-3 or TRBV12-4, the J call TRBJ2-1; the TCRdb D gene call, TRBD1, has no DNA to confirm it. The CDR3 is made up of 15 amino acids.

The chain carries TRBV30 and TRBJ2-1; TCRdb's assignment of TRBD2 cannot be checked, as there is no DNA. CDR3 size: 14 residues. Germline V CDR1 and CDR2: GTSNPN, SVGIG (reference sequence). CDR3 region: CAWGTFSSYNEQFF.

The chain has TRBV5-1 and TRBJ1-1. Looked up from germline, CDR1 is SGHRS and CDR2 is YFSETQ. This CDR3 region has 17 residues. CDR3 region: CASSWGGGIRESTEAFF.

V is TRBV3-1 and J is TRBJ2-7. CDR1 is LGHDT, CDR2 YNNKEL, per germline (reference sequence). The CDR3 spans 16 residues. The CDR3: CASSQEGLSIRYEQYF.

The chain links TRBV6-5 to TRBJ1-2; TCRdb's D call of TRBD1 is untestable without DNA. CDR1 is MNHEY and CDR2 is SVGAGI in the germline V gene. The CDR3 covers 12 residues. The CDR3: CASHEGDYGYTF.

V gene TRBV5-1 combines with J gene TRBJ2-3; there is no DNA to check the TCRdb D call of TRBD1. From germline, CDR1 is SGHRS and CDR2 YFSETQ. This CDR3 comprises 14 residues. The CDR3: CASGEGARWDTQYF. Variable domain in full (rest from reference TRBV5-1 and TRBJ2-3): KAGVTQTPRYLIKTRGQQVTLSCSPISGHRSVSWYQQTPGQGLQFLFEYFSETQRNKGNFPGRFSGRQFSNSRSEMNVSTLELGDSALYLCASGEGARWDTQYFGPGTRLTVL.

This chain connects TRBV6-5 to TRBJ2-7. In germline, CDR1 is MNHEY, CDR2 SVGAGI. The CDR3 sequence is 15 residues long. The CDR3: CASSYSKTISYEQYF.

The rearrangement joins TRBV12-3 or TRBV12-4 to TRBJ2-1; the D call of TRBD1 rests on TCRdb alone, since no DNA is present to check it. There are 16 residues in the CDR3. CDR3: CASSLFGPGKDNEQFF.

The chain links TRBV7-8 to TRBJ2-7; TCRdb's assignment of TRBD2 cannot be checked, as there is no DNA. Germline CDR1 reads SGHVS; CDR2 reads FQNEAQ. The CDR3 loop spans 14 amino acids. The CDR3 is CASSVGTSVYEQYF.

This sequence joins TRBV5-5 and TRBJ1-2. Per the germline V gene, CDR1 is SGHKS and CDR2 is YYEKEE (reference sequence). The CDR3 runs 13 residues. CDR3 residues: CASSSWDNYGYTF.

The genes are TRBV5-1 and TRBJ2-1; TCRdb returns TRBD1, unconfirmable since there is no DNA. Per germline, CDR1 SGHRS and CDR2 YFSETQ. This CDR3 is 15 amino acids long. CDR3 amino acids: CASSARLVGAGEQFF. Supplemented by reference TRBV5-1 and TRBJ2-1, the full variable domain reads KAGVTQTPRYLIKTRGQQVTLSCSPISGHRSVSWYQQTPGQGLQFLFEYFSETQRNKGNFPGRFSGRQFSNSRSEMNVSTLELGDSALYLCASSARLVGAGEQFFGPGTRLTVL.

The V gene is TRBV12-3 or TRBV12-4, the J gene TRBJ1-2; TCRdb indicates TRBD1, and absent DNA this call remains unverified. CDR3 length equals 14 residues. The CDR3 protein is CASTPSGTSGGYTF.

The rearrangement uses TRBV7-9 and TRBJ2-2; TCRdb returns TRBD1, unconfirmable since there is no DNA. This CDR3 spans 16 amino acids. Germline lookup yields CDR1 SEHNR and CDR2 FQNEAQ (reference sequence). The CDR3 loop reads CASSTWTGKNTGELFF.

V is TRBV14 and J is TRBJ1-3; TCRdb names TRBD1, which stays unverified in the absence of DNA. CDR1 SGHDN and CDR2 FVKESK come from the germline V gene. The CDR3 extends over 14 amino acids. CDR3 protein: CARRNDRDGNTIYF.

This CDR3 reads CSARRGQGAWNEQFF. J is TRBJ2-1 and V is TRBV20-1; the TCRdb D gene call, TRBD1, has no DNA to confirm it. The V gene's germline CDR1 is DFQATT and CDR2 SNEGSKA (reference sequence). The CDR3 is made up of 15 amino acids.

This CDR3 is CASSLFGTGEAFF. The rearrangement joins TRBV28 to TRBJ1-1; TCRdb indicates TRBD1, and absent DNA this call remains unverified. The length of the CDR3 is 13 residues. CDR1 and CDR2 (germline): MDHEN, SYDVKM.

The J gene is TRBJ1-1, the V gene TRBV12-3 or TRBV12-4. CDR3 size: 14 residues. CDR3 sequence reads: CASSLGSLMTEAFF.

The chain recombines TRBV20-1 with TRBJ2-3; the D call of TRBD1 rests on TCRdb alone, since no DNA is present to check it. CDR3 length: 13 amino acids. From germline, CDR1 is DFQATT and CDR2 SNEGSKA (reference sequence). The CDR3 here is CSARPGASDTQYF.

The chain joins TRBV30 to TRBJ2-7; the D call from TCRdb, TRBD2, cannot be confirmed without DNA. The germline V gene encodes CDR1 GTSNPN and CDR2 SVGIG (reference sequence). This CDR3 has 13 residues. This CDR3 is CASSGGSYGEQYF.